The 23 T cell receptor beta chains in this list originate from one sample, sequenced in a study of blood T cell repertoires in COVID-19. Profiled with immunoSEQ multiplex PCR; TCRdb holds only in-frame clones, not every one. The data hold hundreds of thousands of clones, with about 80% observed a single time. Sequenced input: peripheral blood. The receptor set was obtained from a human donor in a cohort sampled during active COVID-19.

The chain combines TRBV5-5 with TRBJ2-1; 11 nucleotides align to TRBD2. V gave up 2 bases and J gave up 7 bases; unmatched junction bases: 11. The CDR3 is 17 residues long. CDR1 is SGHKS, CDR2 YYEKEE, per germline (reference sequence). CDR3 nucleotide sequence: TGTGCCAGCAGCTTTATCCTTATAGCGGGGGGGACGAATGAGCAGTTCTTC. The encoded protein is CASSFILIAGGTNEQFF.

This clone was seen once. The rearrangement uses TRBV19 and TRBJ1-4, with 10 nucleotides matching TRBD1. Unmatched junction bases numbered 6, after V lost 5 bases and J lost 6 bases. The CDR3 extends over 15 amino acids. Germline V lookup: CDR1 LNHDA, CDR2 SQIVND (reference sequence). The CDR3 nucleotides read TGTGCCAGTAGTTCTCCGGGACAGGGGTATGAAAAACTGTTTTTT. Translating it yields CASSSPGQGYEKLFF. Full variable domain (remainder filled in from reference TRBV19 and TRBJ1-4): DGGITQSPKYLFRKEGQNVTLSCEQNLNHDAMYWYRQDPGQGLRLIYYSQIVNDFQKGDIAEGYSVSREKKESFPLTVTSAQKNPTAFYLCASSSPGQGYEKLFFGSGTQLSVL.

The chain uses TRBV6-5 and TRBJ2-3, with 8 bases identical to TRBD1. CDR3 length: 14 residues. V shed 6 bases, J shed 7 bases, and the junction held 9 bases outside the gene matches. CDR1 is MNHEY, CDR2 SVGAGI, per germline. The CDR3 DNA sequence: TGTGCCAGCAGACGCGGGACAGGCGCGAATACGCAGTATTTT. Translation: CASRRGTGANTQYF.

The gene calls are TRBV3-1 (or the pseudogene TRBV3-2) and TRBJ1-4; D gene unclear. The germline V and J ends were trimmed by 2 bases and 12 bases, with 13 bases remaining between them. The CDR3 consists of 13 residues. CDR1 and CDR2 (germline): LGHDT, YNNKEL (reference sequence). In DNA form, the CDR3 reads TGTGCCAGCAGCCAAATACCCCGATTAGAACTGTTTTTT. Translated, it gives CASSQIPRLELFF.

The genes are TRBV5-1 and TRBJ1-3; D is ambiguous. Germline CDR1 is SGHRS and CDR2 is YFSETQ. The CDR3 spans 16 residues. Trimming left V 0 bases short and J 1 base short, with 11 bases between. CDR3 sequence (DNA): TGCGCCAGCAGCTTGGAATTTTTAGCATCTGGAAACACCATATATTTT. It codes for CASSLEFLASGNTIYF.

This chain uses TRBV6-7 with TRBJ2-5; D is perhaps TRBD2 (6 bases). TRBV6-7 is an ORF, with its function uncertain. Trimming pared 7 bases from V and 2 bases from J, leaving 17 bases between. The CDR3 spans 15 residues. The CDR3 sequence is CASTHHRGSQETQYF. DNA of the CDR3: TGTGCCAGCACCCATCACCGGGGGAGTCAAGAGACCCAGTACTTC.

V is TRBV5-1 and J is TRBJ2-1; D perhaps matches TRBD1 (5 bases). This CDR3 has 15 amino acids. Deletions cut 6 bases from V and 1 base from J, with 14 bases between. The germline gives CDR1 SGHRS, CDR2 YFSETQ. CDR3 amino acids: CASTPIAGSYNEQFF. CDR3 nucleotides: TGCGCCAGCACCCCTATTGCAGGGTCCTACAATGAGCAGTTCTTC.

The chain uses TRBV5-1 and TRBJ2-3; 7 positions match TRBD2. The germline CDR1 and CDR2 sequences are SGHRS and YFSETQ. The CDR3 length is 14 residues. J lost 1 base, V lost 5 bases, and 4 bases had no gene match. CDR3 sequence: CASRAGAGTDTQYF. The CDR3 coding sequence is TGCGCCAGCAGGGCGGGAGCGGGCACAGATACGCAGTATTTT.

The genes are TRBV27 and TRBJ2-3, with 8 bases that match TRBD1. Germline V gives CDR1 MNHEY, CDR2 SMNVEV (reference sequence). The CDR3 has 14 amino acids. Trimming at V came to 4 bases and at J to 2 bases, leaving 2 bases not matched to a gene. CDR3 coding DNA: TGTGCCAGCAGTTGGACAGGGAACACAGATACGCAGTATTTT. Translating gives CASSWTGNTDTQYF.

This clone was counted between two and nine times. This chain joins TRBV28 and TRBJ1-2, with 7 bases identical to TRBD1. The CDR3 totals 15 residues. With 6 bases clipped from V and 7 bases from J, the junction kept 14 bases outside the gene matches. Looked up from germline, CDR1 is MDHEN and CDR2 is SYDVKM. CDR3 DNA: TGTGCCAGCAGCGAAACCCTACAGGGGTTCGGTGGCTACACCTTC. Protein product: CASSETLQGFGGYTF.

CDR3 sequence (DNA): TGCGCCAGCAGCCTGGGGGGCGCGAATTCACCCCTCCACTTT. It codes for CASSLGGANSPLHF. The J gene is TRBJ1-6, the V gene TRBV5-1; the D gene is possibly TRBD1 (6 bases). The V gene lost 4 bases and the J gene lost 7 bases, with 12 bases spanning the gap. CDR1 SGHRS and CDR2 YFSETQ come from the germline V gene. This CDR3 has 14 residues.

The chain carries TRBV7-3 and TRBJ2-1; no clear D. The germline CDR1 and CDR2 sequences are SGHTA and FQGTGA. The V and J ends lost 2 bases and 6 bases respectively, with 8 bases between them. The CDR3 runs to 13 residues. Here the CDR3 DNA reads TGTGCCAGCAGCTTAGGTCTAACCAATGAGCAGTTCTTC. It encodes CASSLGLTNEQFF. Together with reference TRBV7-3 and TRBJ2-1, the CDR3 gives the full variable domain: GAGVSQTPSNKVTEKGKYVELRCDPISGHTALYWYRQSLGQGPEFLIYFQGTGAADDSGLPNDRFFAVRPEGSVSTLKIQRTERGDSAVYLCASSLGLTNEQFFGPGTRLTVL.

The gene calls are TRBV6-6 and TRBJ2-1; the D gene is possibly TRBD2 (6 bases). Germline assignment: CDR1 MNHNY and CDR2 SVGAGI (reference sequence). V shed 6 bases and J shed 4 bases, with 13 bases lying between them. CDR3 length: 14 amino acids. CDR3 DNA: TGTGCCAGCAGCCTCGGGGCGGGATACAATGAGCAGTTCTTC. It translates to CASSLGAGYNEQFF.

The chain combines TRBV24-1 with TRBJ2-3, with TRBD1 identical over 10 bases. V was clipped by 4 bases and J by 8 bases; unmatched bases: 8. CDR1 and CDR2 (germline): KGHDR, SFDVKD. This CDR3 region has 15 residues. CDR3 in amino acids: CATSDRTGGFSTQYF. The CDR3 bases are TGTGCCACCAGTGACAGGACAGGGGGGTTTAGTACGCAGTATTTT.

The gene calls are TRBV11-3 and TRBJ2-5; D is possibly TRBD1 (5 bases). The CDR3 length is 16 residues. Trimming removed 1 base at V and 5 bases at J, with 17 bases between. Germline-derived CDR1 and CDR2 are SGHNT and YENEEA. CDR3 DNA: TGTGCCAGCAGCTTAGGGGGCCAGGGCCTTCAGGAGACCCAGTACTTC. It translates to CASSLGGQGLQETQYF.

The V call is TRBV19, the J call TRBJ1-2, with 7 bases lining up with TRBD1. CDR1 is LNHDA, CDR2 SQIVND, per germline (reference sequence). The CDR3 totals 14 residues. The J segment lost 3 bases and the V segment lost 3 bases, leaving 4 bases of the junction unmatched. For the CDR3, the DNA is TGTGCCAGTAGTATTATGGGGACAGACTATGGCTACACCTTC. Amino acids: CASSIMGTDYGYTF.

The count of this clone is one. This chain joins TRBV6-5 and TRBJ2-7; D not resolved. The CDR3 spans 14 residues. Germline CDR1 and CDR2: MNHEY and SVGAGI. V gave up 6 bases and J gave up 0 bases, with 12 bases separating them. CDR3 bases: TGTGCCAGCAGACCAAACATTCCCTCCTACGAGCAGTACTTC. It yields the protein CASRPNIPSYEQYF.

This chain uses TRBV5-1 with TRBJ2-7; 9 bases map to TRBD2. J was trimmed by 1 base and V by 3 bases; bases with no gene match: 8. Per the germline V gene, CDR1 is SGHRS and CDR2 is YFSETQ. This CDR3 has 16 amino acids. DNA of the CDR3: TGCGCCAGCAGCTCCCAACTAGCGGGTACTTCCTACGAGCAGTACTTC. The encoded protein is CASSSQLAGTSYEQYF.

The chain combines TRBV9 with TRBJ2-3; 8 positions agree with TRBD2. This CDR3 is 16 amino acids long. Germline-derived CDR1 and CDR2 are SGDLS and YYNGEE. V shed 4 bases and J 6 bases; nucleotides not matched to a gene: 13. DNA for the CDR3: TGTGCCAGCAGCCCCATTGTTGGACTAGCTCTCGATACGCAGTATTTT. As protein: CASSPIVGLALDTQYF.

The table lists this clone with a count of one. V and J are TRBV6-5 and TRBJ1-2; D gene uncertain. Germline V gives CDR1 MNHEY, CDR2 SVGAGI. The ends were cut back, 7 bases at V and 0 bases at J, with 9 bases in the middle. The CDR3 runs to 13 residues. CDR3: CASNMLANYGYTF. In DNA form, the CDR3 reads TGTGCCAGCAATATGCTAGCTAACTATGGCTACACCTTC.

This clone was seen a few times. This chain uses TRBV27 with TRBJ2-1, with 8 nucleotides matching TRBD2. This CDR3 is built from 17 residues. V lost 8 bases and J lost 6; bases outside the gene matches: 18. Germline V gene sequence: CDR1 MNHEY, CDR2 SMNVEV (reference sequence). This CDR3 is CASALKAGASGANEQFF. CDR3 DNA sequence: TGTGCCAGCGCCTTAAAAGCGGGGGCAAGCGGGGCCAATGAGCAGTTCTTC.

The chain links TRBV18 to TRBJ1-4; D may be TRBD1 (5 bases). This CDR3 spans 17 amino acids. V lost 3 bases and J lost 0, with 14 bases in between. Germline lookup yields CDR1 KGHSH and CDR2 LQKENI. The CDR3 DNA follows: TGTGCCAGCTCACCGCTTTCCCAGGGCACAACTAATGAAAAACTGTTTTTT. The encoded protein is CASSPLSQGTTNEKLFF.

On this clone itself: Other DNA sequences of this sample code for an identical CDR3. The J gene is TRBJ1-1, the V gene TRBV15; D gene unclear. CDR3 size: 14 residues. With 1 base removed from V and 1 base from J, the gap between germline ends came to 7 bases. Germline V lookup: CDR1 LNHNV, CDR2 YYDKDF (reference sequence). The DNA for the CDR3 is TGTGCCACCAGCAGAGGGCCGGGGAACACTGAAGCTTTCTTT. This translates into CATSRGPGNTEAFF.